Listed below are T cell receptor beta chains from one sample, sequenced in a study of tumor-infiltrating lymphocytes in localized non-small cell lung cancer. Some clones are missing from TCRdb's copy, which holds only in-frame ones; the method was immunoSEQ multiplex PCR. The sample lists over 10,000 clones, over 70% occurring once. The sequenced sample consisted of lung tumor tissue. These receptors all come from a human donor with non-small cell lung cancer. The CDR3 runs from the conserved cysteine through the conserved F or W. A D gene is named only where the DNA matches it firmly. Not all rows give a size; the values are once, few, many and, for expanded clones, a class.

>TRBJ1-2|NA|TRBV11-1|NA
TGTGCCAGCAGCTTGACACAGGGAACTAACTATGGCTACACCTTC
CASSLTQGTNYGYTF
>TRBJ1-2|TRBD1|TRBV7-3|NA
TGTGCCAGCAGCCCTACGGGACAGTTGCGCTATGGCTACACCTTC
CASSPTGQLRYGYTF
>TRBJ1-6|NA|TRBV21-1|NA
TGTGCCAGCAGCGGGCGGGGTACCTATAATTCACCCCTCCACTTT
CASSGRGTYNSPLHF
>TRBJ1-2|NA|TRBV11-2|NA
TGTGCCAGCAGCTTAGGGCCAGGGCGATCGAGCGGCTACACCTTC
CASSLGPGRSSGYTF
>TRBJ2-3|TRBD2|TRBV7-3|NA
TGTGCCAGCAGTAGGGGACTAGCGGCCACAGATACGCAGTATTTT
CASSRGLAATDTQYF
>TRBJ1-5|NA|TRBV12-5|NA
TGTGCTAGTGGTTTGCCACCTGGGGAGCCCCAGCATTTT
CASGLPPGEPQHF
>TRBJ1-2|NA|TRBV5-5|NA
TGTGCCAGCAGCTTGCAGGTGGGCTATGGCTACACCTTC
CASSLQVGYGYTF
>TRBJ1-2|TRBD1|TRBV27|once
TGTGCCAGCAGTTGGGACAGGGGTAATGGCTACACCTTC
CASSWDRGNGYTF
>TRBJ2-4|TRBD1|TRBV5-4|NA
TGTGCCAGCAGCCCGGACAGGGCCCCCGGTGTCATTCAGTACTTC
CASSPDRAPGVIQYF
>TRBJ2-6|NA|TRBV19|NA
TGTGCCAGTAGTATAGACGGATTTCCCGGAGGCTCTGGGGCCAACGTCCTGACTTTC
CASSIDGFPGGSGANVLTF
>TRBJ2-7|NA|TRBV6-5|NA
TGTGCCAGCAGACCAGCCATGTATACCTCCTACGAGCAGTACTTC
CASRPAMYTSYEQYF
>TRBJ2-4|NA|TRBV5-8|NA
TGTGCCAGCAGCTTGACCTCTCAGGTCATTCAGTACTTC
CASSLTSQVIQYF
>TRBJ1-1|NA|TRBV29-1|NA
TGCAGCGCTGTTCGGGGCCTAGAACCAGGAACTGAAGCTTTCTTT
CSAVRGLEPGTEAFF
>TRBJ2-1|NA|TRBV6-5|NA
TGTGCCGCGGGAAGCGGGCCATCCTACAATGAGCAGTTCTTC
CAAGSGPSYNEQFF
>TRBJ1-4|TRBD1|TRBV7-9|NA
TGTGCCAGCAGCTTAGAGGGCAGGGGGCTGCTAGAAAAACTGTTTTTT
CASSLEGRGLLEKLFF
>TRBJ1-4|NA|TRBV11-2|NA
TGTGCCAGCAGCTTAGAACGGGCGGATGGGACTAATGAAAAACTGTTTTTT
CASSLERADGTNEKLFF
>TRBJ1-1|NA|TRBV19|NA
TGTGCCAGTTTCAAAGACAGAAACACTGAAGCTTTCTTT
CASFKDRNTEAFF
>TRBJ2-2|NA|TRBV5-4|few
TGTGCCAGCAGCTTGGGCCCTCTTCGGAGGACAGACGGGAACACCGGGGAGCTGTTTTTT
CASSLGPLRRTDGNTGELFF
>TRBJ2-5|NA|TRBV4-3|once
TGCGCCAGCAGCCAAGATCTTTCGCCGGTGTGGGAGACCCAGTACTTC
CASSQDLSPVWETQYF
>TRBJ2-3|TRBD2|TRBV5-1|NA
TGCGCCAGCAGCTTCGGGGGGTCCAGCACAGATACGCAGTATTTT
CASSFGGSSTDTQYF
>TRBJ1-6|NA|TRBV20-1|NA
TGCAGTGCTAGGGGAAGGGGGGCCCTCCACTTT
CSARGRGALHF
>TRBJ2-2|NA|TRBV18|NA
TGTGCCAGCTCATTCTACACCGGGGAGCTGTTTTTT
CASSFYTGELFF
>TRBJ2-5|NA|TRBV11-2|NA
TGTGCCAGCAGCTTAGCCGGACGGTCTGAGACCCAGTACTTC
CASSLAGRSETQYF
>TRBJ1-2|NA|TRBV7-9|NA
TGTGCCAGCAGCCCTCAGGTCACCTATGGCTACACCTTC
CASSPQVTYGYTF
>TRBJ2-1|TRBD2|TRBV2|NA
TGTGCCAGCAGTGAAGTCTGGGGAGGGTGGGTTGGTGAGCAGTTCTTC
CASSEVWGGWVGEQFF
>TRBJ1-2|NA|TRBV6-5|NA
TGTGCCAGCAGTTACGGGGGTGAGCTTGGCTACACCTTC
CASSYGGELGYTF
>TRBJ1-1|NA|TRBV11-3|NA
TGTGCCAGCAGCTTAGGGGTGAACACTGAAGCTTTCTTT
CASSLGVNTEAFF
>TRBJ1-1|NA|TRBV7-2|NA
TGTGCCAGCAGCTCTCAGGGGCCGGGGATGAACACTGAAGCTTTCTTT
CASSSQGPGMNTEAFF
>TRBJ1-1|NA|TRBV6-5|NA
TGTGCCAGCAGGGATGGGGGCACTGAAGCTTTCTTT
CASRDGGTEAFF
>TRBJ1-1|TRBD1|TRBV19|NA
TGTGCCACCGGGACAGGCATGAACACTGAAGCTTTCTTT
CATGTGMNTEAFF
>TRBJ2-7|NA|TRBV29-1|NA
TGCAGCGCATTAGGACCCAACTCCTACGAGCAGTACTTC
CSALGPNSYEQYF
>TRBJ1-2|NA|TRBV19|NA
TGTGCCAGTAGTTCGTGGCGATCTAACTATGGCTACACCTTC
CASSSWRSNYGYTF
>TRBJ1-1|TRBD1|TRBV10-3|NA
TGTGCCATCAGTGAGGGGTTAGGGGGCGGGAACACTGAAGCTTTCTTT
CAISEGLGGGNTEAFF
>TRBJ1-1|TRBD1|TRBV6-5|NA
TGTGCCAGCAGTTACGCCAACAGGGGGGCCACTGAAGCTTTCTTT
CASSYANRGATEAFF
>TRBJ1-2|NA|TRBV19|few
TGTGCCAGTAGTAGAGGTCGGTCCCTATCGGGCTACACCTTC
CASSRGRSLSGYTF
>TRBJ1-2|NA|TRBV19|NA
TGTGCCAGTAGTATAGATCGGGGGGCGCGCGGCTACACCTTC
CASSIDRGARGYTF
>TRBJ2-4|TRBD2|TRBV7-8|NA
TGTGCCAGCAGCTTAGATCTAGCGGGAGGGAAAAACATTCAGTACTTC
CASSLDLAGGKNIQYF
>TRBJ1-5|TRBD1|TRBV6-5|NA
TGTGCCAGCAGTCAAACTACAGGGGTGGATCAGCCCCAGCATTTT
CASSQTTGVDQPQHF